The TCR beta chain described here comes from a study of blood T cell repertoires in COVID-19. About the study: Samples came from the United States, Italy and Spain, spanning acute and convalescent COVID-19. Sources were T cells, B-cell-depleted T cells, or PBMCs; the material itself was cDNA or gDNA.

The CDR3 is 16 residues long. Germline CDR1 reads SGHRS; CDR2 reads YFSETQ. The junction had 11 bases not matched to a gene; V was cut back by 0 bases and J by 9 bases. Study processing details: Reference gene primer amplification yielded estimated nucleated cell counts. TCRdb's copy holds only in-frame clones and misses some; the assay was immunoSEQ multiplex PCR. The V and J calls and clone size are taken from that table; D and trimming were inferred from the DNA. The table shows under 95,000 clones, with approximately 87% occurring only once. Sequencing used peripheral blood. This chain connects TRBV5-1 to TRBJ2-7; the match to TRBD1 covers 11 bases. This TCR was recovered from a human donor in a cohort sampled during active COVID-19. DNA for the CDR3: TGCGCCAGCAGCTTGGACCCCGGGACAGGGGGAATCGGGCAGTACTTC. Its translation is CASSLDPGTGGIGQYF.